This T cell receptor (beta chain) is drawn from a study of T cells after yellow fever vaccination. The trim removed 0 bases at V and 4 bases at J, leaving 4 bases unmatched. The germline V gene has CDR1 KGHSH and CDR2 LQKENI. This CDR3 comprises 15 residues. For this clonotype: What it binds is unknown.

Study conclusions and caveats: When the response was secondary, it was weaker but reached its peak faster, day 5 versus 15. Researchers cautioned that FACS-sorted repertoires could harbor abundant clonotypes contaminating from the bulk population.

MiXCR, applied by TCRdb to the 5' RACE reads, yields one record per CDR3 protein. The sample lists hundreds of thousands of distinct CDR3 sequences; 9% to 15% were seen once. The sequencing used PBMCs, collected on the day of the yellow fever booster vaccination. The clonotype originates from a young man who received the YFV17D yellow fever vaccine. This chain uses TRBV18 with TRBJ2-7; TRBD2 agrees at 9 bases. The CDR3: CASSPPASGVYEQYF. DNA for the CDR3: TGTGCCAGCTCACCACCGGCTAGCGGGGTTTACGAGCAGTACTTC.